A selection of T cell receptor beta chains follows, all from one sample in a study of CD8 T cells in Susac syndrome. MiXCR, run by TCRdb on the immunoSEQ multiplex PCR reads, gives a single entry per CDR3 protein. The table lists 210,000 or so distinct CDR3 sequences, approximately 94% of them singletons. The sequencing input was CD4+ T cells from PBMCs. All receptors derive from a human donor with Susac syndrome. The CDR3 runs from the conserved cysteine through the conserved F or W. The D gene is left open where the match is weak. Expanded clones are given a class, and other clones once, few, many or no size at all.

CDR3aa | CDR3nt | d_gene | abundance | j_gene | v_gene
CAWSALEGGTEAFF | TGTGCCTGGAGCGCCCTGGAGGGTGGAACTGAAGCTTTCTTT | NA | NA | TRBJ1-1 | TRBV30
CASSPAGQGFYEQYF | TGTGCCAGCAGTCCAGCCGGACAGGGATTCTACGAGCAGTACTTC | TRBD1 | NA | TRBJ2-7 | TRBV6-2/TRBV6-3
CATGRQGTSQPQHF | TGTGCCACCGGGAGACAGGGTACGAGTCAGCCCCAGCATTTT | TRBD1 | NA | TRBJ1-5 | TRBV10-3
CASSLGGGQETQYF | TGTGCCAGCAGCTTGGGCGGGGGGCAAGAGACCCAGTACTTC | TRBD2 | few | TRBJ2-5 | TRBV5-4
CASSRGAIYSNQPQHF | TGTGCCAGCTCAAGGGGGGCTATATATAGCAATCAGCCCCAGCATTTT | NA | NA | TRBJ1-5 | TRBV6-1
CATSGTTAYEQYF | TGTGCCACGTCCGGGACAACCGCCTACGAGCAGTACTTC | NA | NA | TRBJ2-7 | TRBV27
CASSFGLAQYF | TGTGCCAGCAGTTTTGGGTTGGCGCAGTATTTT | NA | NA | TRBJ2-3 | TRBV27
CASSQEGRGYEQYF | TGTGCCAGCAGCCAAGAGGGCAGGGGCTACGAGCAGTACTTC | NA | few | TRBJ2-7 | TRBV3-1
CASSPTGTDLQPQHF | TGTGCCAGCAGCCCGACAGGGACTGACCTTCAGCCCCAGCATTTT | TRBD1 | NA | TRBJ1-5 | TRBV3-1
CASSIVPGNNSPLHF | TGTGCCAGCAGTATTGTTCCGGGAAATAATTCACCCCTCCACTTT | NA | NA | TRBJ1-6 | TRBV6-1
CSARSGGESYNSPLHF | TGCAGTGCTCGCTCGGGGGGGGAGTCCTATAATTCACCCCTCCACTTT | NA | NA | TRBJ1-6 | TRBV20-1
CSVGGAYNEQFF | TGCAGTGTCGGAGGAGCGTACAATGAGCAGTTCTTC | NA | NA | TRBJ2-1 | TRBV20-1
CSARDGGGELFF | TGCAGTGCTAGAGATGGCGGCGGGGAGCTGTTTTTT | NA | once | TRBJ2-2 | TRBV20-1
CASRWLAGVSPDTQYF | TGTGCCAGCAGATGGCTAGCGGGGGTGAGCCCAGATACGCAGTATTTT | TRBD2 | NA | TRBJ2-3 | TRBV7-3
CASSVGGDRALQNIQYF | TGTGCCAGCAGCGTAGGTGGGGACAGGGCCCTGCAAAACATTCAGTACTTC | TRBD1 | NA | TRBJ2-4 | TRBV9
CAWSPPWTPEAFF | TGTGCCTGGAGTCCCCCCTGGACACCTGAAGCTTTCTTT | NA | NA | TRBJ1-1 | TRBV30
CASRPVPGGANNEQFF | TGTGCCAGCAGGCCTGTCCCAGGGGGGGCCAACAATGAGCAGTTCTTC | NA | NA | TRBJ2-1 | TRBV6-2/TRBV6-3
CASSASGNEDEKLFF | TGCGCCAGCAGCGCCTCAGGGAATGAGGATGAAAAACTGTTTTTT | NA | NA | TRBJ1-4 | TRBV5-1
CAWMRVMNTEAFF | TGTGCCTGGATGAGGGTAATGAACACTGAAGCTTTCTTT | NA | NA | TRBJ1-1 | TRBV30
CASSPSDSWVNEQYF | TGTGCCAGCAGCCCTTCGGACTCCTGGGTAAACGAGCAGTACTTC | NA | NA | TRBJ2-7 | TRBV6-2/TRBV6-3
CARRLDPTTEPQHF | TGTGCCAGGCGCCTAGACCCGACCACAGAGCCCCAGCATTTT | NA | NA | TRBJ1-5 | TRBV9
CSVEGTSDSGEQFF | TGCAGCGTTGAAGGGACTAGCGACTCGGGTGAGCAGTTCTTC | TRBD2 | NA | TRBJ2-1 | TRBV29-1
CASSEGIEKGNTIYF | TGTGCCAGCAGTGAAGGCATAGAAAAAGGAAACACCATATATTTT | NA | NA | TRBJ1-3 | TRBV2
CASSLGERSYNSPLHF | TGTGCCAGCAGTTTGGGGGAAAGGTCCTATAATTCACCCCTCCACTTT | NA | NA | TRBJ1-6 | TRBV27
CASSPWLGTANTGELFF | TGTGCCAGCAGCCCTTGGTTAGGGACAGCGAACACCGGGGAGCTGTTTTTT | TRBD1 | NA | TRBJ2-2 | TRBV7-9
CASSDGGVNYEQYF | TGCGCCAGCAGTGACGGCGGGGTGAACTACGAGCAGTACTTC | NA | NA | TRBJ2-7 | TRBV10-1
CASSYDDGSTDTQYF | TGTGCCAGCAGTTACGACGACGGGAGCACAGATACGCAGTATTTT | NA | NA | TRBJ2-3 | TRBV6-5
CASSPSGQGAREQYF | TGTGCCAGCAGCCCATCGGGACAGGGGGCAAGGGAGCAGTACTTC | TRBD1 | NA | TRBJ2-7 | TRBV3-1
CSATRGRQGSGNTIYF | TGCAGTGCTACACGCGGACGACAAGGATCTGGAAACACCATATATTTT | NA | once | TRBJ1-3 | TRBV20-1
CASEHRNGQFTGELFF | TGTGCCAGCGAACACAGAAACGGCCAGTTTACCGGGGAGCTGTTTTTT | NA | NA | TRBJ2-2 | TRBV11-1
CAWSGYLGGGGGANVLTF | TGTGCCTGGAGTGGTTACCTAGGGGGCGGCGGTGGGGCCAACGTCCTGACTTTC | TRBD1 | NA | TRBJ2-6 | TRBV30
CASSQEASGGAAGELFF | TGCGCCAGCAGCCAAGAGGCAAGCGGGGGGGCCGCCGGGGAGCTGTTTTTT | TRBD2 | NA | TRBJ2-2 | TRBV4-1
CASSTPTSGGIQETQYF | TGCGCCAGCAGCACCCCGACTAGCGGGGGGATACAAGAGACCCAGTACTTC | TRBD2 | once | TRBJ2-5 | TRBV5-1
CASSLGAAQGWQPQHF | TGTGCCAGCAGCTTAGGGGCGGCGCAGGGATGGCAGCCCCAGCATTTT | NA | NA | TRBJ1-5 | TRBV7-2
CASSLGQRDTEAFF | TGTGCCAGCAGCTTGGGACAACGAGACACTGAAGCTTTCTTT | NA | NA | TRBJ1-1 | TRBV5-4
CASSLGKTSYPDTQYF | TGTGCCAGCAGCTTGGGGAAGACCTCATATCCAGATACGCAGTATTTT | NA | NA | TRBJ2-3 | TRBV7-2
CASSLGGGSGANVLTF | TGTGCCAGCAGCTTAGGTGGAGGCTCTGGGGCCAACGTCCTGACTTTC | NA | NA | TRBJ2-6 | TRBV7-2
CASSGDDPTDTQYF | TGTGCCAGCAGTGGTGACGACCCCACCGATACGCAGTATTTT | NA | NA | TRBJ2-3 | TRBV6-2/TRBV6-3
CASSLSLGTQYF | TGTGCCAGCAGCTTGTCCCTGGGTACGCAGTATTTT | NA | NA | TRBJ2-3 | TRBV5-5
CASSLDHTGTADTQYF | TGTGCCAGCAGCTTGGACCATACAGGGACGGCAGATACGCAGTATTTT | NA | once | TRBJ2-3 | TRBV5-4
CASSQVRETSGDNEQFF | TGTGCCAGCAGCCAAGTTAGAGAGACTAGCGGGGACAATGAGCAGTTCTTC | TRBD2 | NA | TRBJ2-1 | TRBV3-1
CASRPGTPPRSYEQYF | TGTGCCAGCAGACCCGGGACCCCTCCCAGGTCCTACGAGCAGTACTTC | NA | NA | TRBJ2-7 | TRBV27
CASSQDPTGSGANVLTF | TGCGCCAGCAGCCAAGATCCGACAGGGTCCGGGGCCAACGTCCTGACTTTC | TRBD1 | NA | TRBJ2-6 | TRBV4-3
CASSFTGELFF | TGTGCCAGCAGTTTCACCGGGGAGCTGTTTTTT | NA | NA | TRBJ2-2 | TRBV12-3/TRBV12-4
CASSDAGGNQPQHF | TGTGCCAGCAGCGACGCAGGGGGCAATCAGCCCCAGCATTTT | NA | NA | TRBJ1-5 | TRBV7-2
CASSLALHTEAFF | TGCGCCAGCAGCTTGGCCCTGCACACTGAAGCTTTCTTT | NA | NA | TRBJ1-1 | TRBV5-1
CASCTTGTVYGYTF | TGTGCCAGCTGTACAACCGGGACGGTCTATGGCTACACCTTC | NA | NA | TRBJ1-2 | TRBV6-6
CSASDTGGASYGYTF | TGCAGTGCTAGTGACACAGGGGGCGCATCCTATGGCTACACCTTC | TRBD1 | NA | TRBJ1-2 | TRBV20-1
CSARTDRNSPLHF | TGCAGTGCTAGAACGGACAGAAATTCACCCCTCCACTTT | NA | NA | TRBJ1-6 | TRBV20-1